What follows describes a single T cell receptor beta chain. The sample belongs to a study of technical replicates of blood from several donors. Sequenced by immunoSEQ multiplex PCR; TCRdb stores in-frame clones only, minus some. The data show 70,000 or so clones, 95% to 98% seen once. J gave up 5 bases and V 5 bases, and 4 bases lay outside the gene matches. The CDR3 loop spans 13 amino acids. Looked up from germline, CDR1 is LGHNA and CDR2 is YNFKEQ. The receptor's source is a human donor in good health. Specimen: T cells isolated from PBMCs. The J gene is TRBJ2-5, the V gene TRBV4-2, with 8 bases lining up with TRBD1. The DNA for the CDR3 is TGTGCCAGCAGCGAGGACAGGGCCGAGACCCAGTACTTC. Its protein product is CASSEDRAETQYF.